The entry that follows covers one T cell receptor (beta chain) sequence. Its cognate antigen has yet to be identified. The sample holds no much larger clone one base away, and base qualities are not on file. Read against the paper, the sample's time point label means: cycle 2 day 1 (C2D1) of nivolumab. All trial patients had relapsed after autologous stem cell transplantation, with cohorts A, B and C differing in prior brentuximab vedotin exposure. A total of roughly 60 patients with relapsed/refractory classical Hodgkin lymphoma made up the trial cohort, and each patient's best overall response was complete response, partial response or progressive disease. Trial patients were treated with single-agent nivolumab in the multi-cohort phase II CheckMate 205 trial. Best overall response was determined by an independent review committee according to the 2007 International Working Group response criteria. Trial PBMCs were collected immediately before nivolumab initiation (C1D1) and during therapy at cycle 2 day 1 and cycle 4 day 1. Peripheral blood was collected in 8 mL Vacutainer Cell Preparation Tubes, from which PBMCs were isolated by centrifugation and then cryopreserved.

This sample was included in a study of PD-1 blockade in classical Hodgkin lymphoma (dated by TCRdb to between 2020 and 2021). Background for the entire study: Nivolumab dosing was 3 mg/kg intravenously every 2 weeks, continuing until either disease progression or unacceptable toxicity. The study used TCR beta sequencing and CyTOF to define a peripheral blood immune signature of response to PD-1 blockade in classical Hodgkin lymphoma. Beyond this particular receptor, the publication reports: Trial patients with a complete response had baseline diversity similar to that of newly diagnosed patients, while partial responders and progressors had significantly lower diversity. CD4+ but not CD8+ TCR diversity rose significantly by C4D1 (p=0.0027 vs p=0.16), most apparent in complete responders (p=0.02). Lower diversity was observed in patients in whom nivolumab was started less than 1 year after ASCT, and these patients were excluded from later analyses so that confounding by immune reconstitution would be avoided. Only a single clinical trial cohort was studied, and what caused the repertoire differences, possibly disease activity or prior therapy, remained undefined. Baseline TCR diversity was reported as lower in newly diagnosed patients than in healthy donors, and lower still in relapsed/refractory patients.

The Qiagen DNeasy kit was used to extract genomic DNA from unsorted PBMCs and from the negatively selected CD4+ and CD8+ fractions. TCR beta CDR3 regions were amplified by immunoSEQ multiplex PCR using primers annealing to V and J segments. A synthetic immune receptor repertoire was used to minimize amplification bias, and remaining bias was computationally removed after sequencing. The paper's data handling went like this. Custom Python scripts were used to quantify repertoire diversity as the Shannon entropy index. The unsorted, CD4+ and CD8+ repertoires were each analyzed separately, with the exception of combined analyses, where CD4+ and CD8+ sequences were merged in silico. A clone was considered expanded if an increase in frequency of at least 2-fold after treatment relative to C1D1 was found, and a pseudocount of 0.5 was applied to clones undetected at baseline. Singleton clones were defined as clones with 0 or 1 copy at C1D1, and non-singleton clones were defined as clones with 2 or more copies. Clones expanded in unsorted samples were labelled as CD4+, CD8+ or unknown by matching protein sequences in sorted samples from the same patient. Wilcoxon tests on paired samples were used to test changes in diversity from C1D1 to C4D1. This immuneACCESS table, as held by TCRdb, lists in-frame sequences with V and J called but not all clones. Of the missing ones, under half trace to an unresolved V gene in checked studies; the others have no known cause. Clone size and V and J calls were adopted from that table, with D and trimming inferred from the DNA. The sample table records about 37,000 clones; 76% of these occur just once. The ten largest clones represent 15% to 20% of the sample.

Clipping removes 0 bases from V and 7 bases from J, with 8 as the unmatched junction base count. CDR1 and CDR2 are drawn from the germline V gene (reference sequence): GTSNPN, SVGIG. The CDR3 starts with the cysteine, ends with the phenylalanine, and has 15 residues. This entry keeps only the CDR3 DNA: 45 bases, framed from base 1. Rearrangement joined TRBV30 to TRBJ2-3, with TRBD2 matching 9 junction bases. Sequencing used peripheral blood mononuclear cells (PBMCs), obtained before the second cycle of nivolumab. The origin of this receptor is a human donor with classical Hodgkin lymphoma. The DNA sequence is TGTGCCTGGAGTGTCCTGGGCGGGGGGGCATATACGCAGTATTTT. Its product reads: CAWSVLGGGAYTQYF.